This entry lists 21 T cell receptor beta chains sequenced from one sample in a study of beta chain features in type 1 diabetes. General observations from the study: Among patients with Type 1 diabetes, TCRB CDR3s were moderately but significantly shorter in every one of the four CD4+ subsets.

Sequenced material consisted of expressed TCRB transcripts (all of the isolated RNA was reverse transcribed). Only in-frame clones appear in the TCRdb table, and some are missing; sequencing was by immunoSEQ multiplex PCR. The sample yields hundreds of thousands of clones, 10% to 15% seen once. For these receptors, no antigen is known. The specimen sequenced was naive CD4+ T cells from blood. These TCRs come from a woman between 18 and 30 years old with type 1 diabetes.

This clone was recorded a few times. The rearrangement joins TRBV7-2 to TRBJ2-7; TRBD1 is a possible D gene (6 bases). V lost 5 bases to trimming and J lost 5 bases, with 13 bases between them. Looked up from germline, CDR1 is SGHTA and CDR2 is FQGNSA. CDR3 size: 13 residues. CDR3 in amino acids: CASSQGQLDEQYF. The CDR3, as DNA: TGTGCCAGCAGCCAGGGGCAGTTGGACGAGCAGTACTTC.

The chain joins TRBV19 to TRBJ1-1; D gene ambiguous. Germline-derived CDR1 and CDR2 are LNHDA and SQIVND (reference sequence). Trimming shortened V by 7 bases and J by 6 bases, and 18 bases separated the two germline ends. The CDR3 has 14 amino acids. CDR3 sequence: CASTPSAVKPEAFF. The DNA for the CDR3 is TGTGCCAGTACCCCATCGGCGGTCAAGCCTGAAGCTTTCTTT. Supplemented by reference TRBV19 and TRBJ1-1, the full variable domain reads DGGITQSPKYLFRKEGQNVTLSCEQNLNHDAMYWYRQDPGQGLRLIYYSQIVNDFQKGDIAEGYSVSREKKESFPLTVTSAQKNPTAFYLCASTPSAVKPEAFFGQGTRLTVV.

The V gene is TRBV10-2, the J gene TRBJ2-7; D is ambiguous. This CDR3 has 12 amino acids. Trimming removed 2 bases at V and 4 bases at J, with 6 bases between. Germline values: CDR1 WSHSY, CDR2 SAAADI. The CDR3 region is CASSEQAYEQYF. CDR3 DNA sequence: TGCGCCAGCAGTGAGCAAGCGTACGAGCAGTACTTC.

This clone was detected only a few times. This rearrangement joins TRBV30 to TRBJ1-3; D is ambiguous. The CDR3 is 14 residues long. The germline V gene has CDR1 GTSNPN and CDR2 SVGIG (reference sequence). Trimming removed 3 bases from V and 0 bases from J, with 9 bases in between. CDR3 nucleotide sequence: TGTGCCTGGAGATGGGCGCTCTCTGGAAACACCATATATTTT. This translates into CAWRWALSGNTIYF.

The chain is built from TRBV2 and TRBJ2-7; weak D call: TRBD1 (6 bases). The CDR3 covers 14 residues. Germline V gene lookup returns CDR1 SNHLY and CDR2 FYNNEI. Trimming took 4 bases from V and 0 from J, leaving 10 bases between them. The CDR3 DNA reads TGTGCCAGCAGTGCCGCAGGGGTCTCCTACGAGCAGTACTTC. It is translated as CASSAAGVSYEQYF.

The chain is built from TRBV11-3 and TRBJ2-1; TRBD1 is a possible D gene (5 bases). CDR1 and CDR2 from the germline V gene are SGHNT and YENEEA. Between the trimmed V and J ends, which lost 3 bases and 0 bases, there was a span of 12 bases. The CDR3 contains 16 residues. Here the CDR3 DNA reads TGTGCCAGCAGCTTTATGCCGACAGTCTCCTACAATGAGCAGTTCTTC. Residues: CASSFMPTVSYNEQFF.

The rearrangement joins TRBV5-6 to TRBJ2-4, with D hard to call. V was clipped by 2 bases and J by 6 bases, with 12 bases between them. The CDR3 covers 14 residues. The V gene's germline CDR1 is SGHDT and CDR2 YYEEEE. CDR3: CASSFLELGNIQYF. In nucleotides, the CDR3 is TGTGCCAGCAGCTTTTTGGAGCTAGGAAACATTCAGTACTTC.

J is TRBJ1-2 and V is TRBV6-5; D uncertain. The germline V and J ends were trimmed by 9 bases and 8 bases, with 16 bases remaining between them. Germline values: CDR1 MNHEY, CDR2 SVGAGI. The CDR3 extends over 12 amino acids. This CDR3 is CASTPREGGYTF. The CDR3, as DNA: TGTGCCAGTACCCCCAGAGAGGGAGGCTACACCTTC.

This clone was seen a few times. This chain uses TRBV20-1 with TRBJ2-5, with 10 bases matching TRBD2. There are 11 residues in the CDR3. Germline CDR1 DFQATT, CDR2 SNEGSKA (reference sequence). V dropped 6 bases and J dropped 8; count of bases not matched to a gene: 3. The CDR3 spells CSAGLAHTQYF. Written as DNA, the CDR3 is TGCAGTGCGGGACTAGCGCACACCCAGTACTTC.

This clone was observed a handful of times. The chain couples TRBV30 to TRBJ1-5, with D perhaps TRBD1 (6 bases). The length of the CDR3 is 13 residues. V shed 1 base and J shed 5 bases, with 9 bases lying between them. CDR1 is GTSNPN and CDR2 is SVGIG in the germline V gene (reference sequence). CDR3 bases: TGTGCCTGGAGTGCACAGGGAGATCAGCCCCAGCATTTT. Residues: CAWSAQGDQPQHF.

This clone was counted a few times. The rearrangement joins TRBV7-2 to TRBJ1-2; D call uncertain. The CDR3 sequence is 14 residues long. Per germline, CDR1 SGHTA and CDR2 FQGNSA. V lost 0 bases, J lost 5 bases, and 10 bases lay in between. CDR3 residues: CASSLAREKYGYTF. CDR3 bases: TGTGCCAGCAGCTTAGCGCGGGAGAAATATGGCTACACCTTC.

On this clone itself: This same CDR3 is encoded by further DNA sequences in the sample. This rearrangement joins TRBV18 to TRBJ2-1; a weak D match, TRBD2 (5 bases). This CDR3 has 11 amino acids. V was trimmed by 3 bases and J by 8 bases, leaving 5 bases between them. In germline, CDR1 is KGHSH, CDR2 LQKENI. The CDR3: CASSPRDEQFF. The CDR3 DNA sequence: TGTGCCAGCTCACCGCGGGATGAGCAGTTCTTC.

The V gene is TRBV7-3, the J gene TRBJ2-2, with D possibly TRBD1 on 6 matching bases. The CDR3 extends over 14 amino acids. The germline V gene encodes CDR1 SGHTA and CDR2 FQGTGA. Trimming took 2 bases from V and 7 from J, leaving 11 bases between them. In nucleotides, the CDR3 is TGTGCCAGCAGCTTAGCACCACAGGGCGGGGAGCTGTTTTTT. It is translated as CASSLAPQGGELFF.

The chain couples TRBV11-2 to TRBJ2-1; D possibly corresponds to TRBD2 (5 bases). Germline V gene sequence: CDR1 SGHAT, CDR2 FQNNGV. The ends were cut back, 5 bases at V and 0 bases at J, with 17 bases in the middle. The CDR3 contains 17 residues. Here the CDR3 DNA reads TGTGCCAGCAGCCCCGGGTGGGTTACTAGCTCCTACAATGAGCAGTTCTTC. Amino acids: CASSPGWVTSSYNEQFF.

This chain uses TRBV5-1 with TRBJ1-3, with TRBD1 as a possible D gene (6 bases). CDR3 length: 14 amino acids. The V gene's germline CDR1 is SGHRS and CDR2 YFSETQ. V lost 4 bases to trimming and J lost 3 bases, with 11 bases between them. DNA for the CDR3: TGCGCCAGCAGCCCAGGGGAATTTGGAAACACCATATATTTT. This translates into CASSPGEFGNTIYF.

This clone has more than one count but fewer than ten. The chain employs TRBV23-1 and TRBJ1-5, with D possibly being TRBD1 (6 bases). TRBV23-1 is designated an ORF whose function remains uncertain. The CDR3 length is 14 residues. Trimming left V 2 bases short and J 9 bases short, with 14 bases between. This chain's CDR3 is CASSQGGRDWPQHF. The CDR3 coding sequence is TGCGCCAGCAGTCAAGGGGGCAGAGATTGGCCCCAGCATTTT.

The chain employs TRBV5-1 and TRBJ1-1; 8 bases are shared with TRBD1. This CDR3 has 14 residues. Germline CDR1 is SGHRS and CDR2 is YFSETQ. The junction had 5 bases not matched to a gene; V was cut back by 6 bases and J by 1 base. The CDR3 loop is CASISTGENTEAFF. The CDR3, as DNA: TGCGCCAGCATTTCGACAGGGGAGAACACTGAAGCTTTCTTT. The full variable domain, in which reference TRBV5-1 and TRBJ1-1 provide the parts outside the CDR3, is KAGVTQTPRYLIKTRGQQVTLSCSPISGHRSVSWYQQTPGQGLQFLFEYFSETQRNKGNFPGRFSGRQFSNSRSEMNVSTLELGDSALYLCASISTGENTEAFFGQGTRLTVV.

Only a few counts were recorded for this clone. This chain connects TRBV4-3 to TRBJ2-2; 7 bases are a match to TRBD2. This CDR3 has 17 residues. Germline loops: CDR1 LGHNA, CDR2 YSLEER. The J segment lost 1 base and the V segment lost 0 bases, leaving 5 bases of the junction unmatched. CDR3 in amino acids: CASSQEEASGNTGELFF. The CDR3 DNA reads TGCGCCAGCAGCCAAGAGGAGGCTAGCGGGAACACCGGGGAGCTGTTTTTT.

J is TRBJ2-5 and V is TRBV7-3; 9 bases map to TRBD2. CDR3 size: 16 residues. The V segment lost 2 bases and the J segment 5 bases; nucleotides outside the gene matches: 9. Per germline, CDR1 SGHTA and CDR2 FQGTGA. The CDR3 loop is CASSLGPSGAVETQYF. The CDR3, as DNA: TGTGCCAGCAGCTTAGGTCCTAGCGGGGCCGTCGAGACCCAGTACTTC.

This clone was seen more than once but under ten times. The rearrangement links TRBV7-2 to TRBJ1-6, with D possibly TRBD1 on 5 matching bases. CDR1 is SGHTA and CDR2 is FQGNSA in the germline V gene. V gave up 3 bases and J gave up 9 bases, with 12 bases separating them. CDR3 size: 14 residues. The CDR3 bases are TGTGCCAGCAGCTTCCCGAGTAGGGGTTCACCCCTCCACTTT. It is translated as CASSFPSRGSPLHF.

This clone was counted between two and nine times. The V call is TRBV5-4, the J call TRBJ2-5; possibly TRBD2 for D (6 bases). V was pared by 4 bases and J by 7 bases, with 11 bases between. The V gene's germline CDR1 is SGHNT and CDR2 YYREEE (reference sequence). The CDR3 loop spans 12 amino acids. The CDR3 DNA reads as TGTGCCAGCAGCCCGGGAGTGGGGACCCAGTACTTC. This codes for CASSPGVGTQYF.